The T cell receptor beta chain under discussion was sequenced for a study of blood T cell repertoires in COVID-19. The overall study: Nucleic acid was either cDNA or gDNA, and it came from T cells, B-cell-depleted T cells, or PBMCs.

Repertoires were generated with immunoSEQ multiplex PCR, while TCRdb's copy carries only in-frame clones and drops some. Of 150,000 to 200,000 clones in the sample, 80% to 90% were seen once. The sample was peripheral blood. The receptor was derived from a young man who had recovered from COVID-19.

CDR3 sequence reads: CASSGGNGAKNIQYF. CDR3 nucleotides: TGTGCCAGCAGTGGAGGGAATGGGGCCAAAAACATTCAGTACTTC. V is TRBV28 and J is TRBJ2-4, with D maybe TRBD2 (6 bases). The CDR3 is 15 amino acids. V lost 5 bases, J lost 1 base, and 12 bases lay in between. Looked up from germline, CDR1 is MDHEN and CDR2 is SYDVKM.